This T cell receptor (beta chain) came from a study of identical twins (dated by TCRdb to 2016 to 2017). The study in broad terms: To test whether fetal clonotypes persist, the study used deep sequencing on TCR alpha and beta repertoires from monozygotic twins, unrelated adults of various ages, and cord blood. Replicate twin experiments were performed at different times using different library preparation protocols to rule out contamination. Results and caveats for the whole study, not just this receptor: Because the same donors could not be followed over many years, conclusions were based on cross-sectional statistical analysis. In beta out-of-frame sequences, excess twin sharing was weaker, because having fewer shared sequences lowered the signal-to-noise ratio. Invariant T cells such as MAIT and iNKT could partly confound zero-insertion analyses, though diverse VJ usage argued against this for most clonotypes. In monozygotic twins, recombination models systematically underestimated out-of-frame TCR alpha sharing, but the models matched the sharing seen between unrelated individuals. Compared with coincidental sharing between unrelated individuals, out-of-frame TCR alpha sequences shared between twins showed an excess of sequences with low generation probability. Fewer insertions were carried by abundant cord blood beta clonotypes; a weaker similar trend was observed in young adult naive repertoires, while no such trend was observed in memory repertoires.

About this clonotype: Its specific antigen is unknown. Base-call qualities are not available, and no considerably larger clone is one nucleotide away.

Only healthy Caucasian donors were included. Three pairs of female monozygotic twins, all aged about 18 to 30 years, made up the twin cohort. Positive isolation kits from Invitrogen were used to isolate the CD4+ and CD8+ T cell populations. The receptor library was made with 5' RACE. Instrument used: Illumina HiSeq 2000. A universal primer binding site was added through template switching, and the final cDNA carried a unique molecular identifier so that TCR cDNA molecules could be counted accurately. First-strand cDNA for TCR alpha and beta chains was synthesized from specific primers in the conserved constant-segment region. To control for contamination, each cDNA library was double barcoded with a SMART-Mk sample barcode plus Illumina barcodes. TruSeq adapter sequences and Illumina sample barcodes were added in two successive PCR steps. Sequencing of the TCR alpha and beta cDNA libraries was done on the Illumina HiSeq platform using custom primers. Per the original workflow: MiGEC was used to process raw reads and extract unique molecular identifiers, and MiXCR was used to find CDR3 positions. Recombination models were inferred per individual with the repgenHMM and IGoR tools using an EM algorithm. Shared clonotypes were analyzed with the tcR package in R, and sharing was normalized by the product of cloneset sizes. Out-of-frame nonproductive sequences were analyzed to study raw recombination free of thymic and clonal selection effects. The public reads were run again by TCRdb, first through fastp at Q25 and then through MiXCR, and only productive beta chains were kept. One record per CDR3 amino acid sequence lists the most common genes and DNA. These V and J calls derive from TCRdb rather than the authors' analysis. Counted in this sample were a few hundred thousand distinct CDR3 sequences; roughly a quarter of them appeared once. Of the sample, approximately 2.9% is held by the ten largest clones.

The sample also formed part of further work on T cells expressing NK-cell markers. Per the second study: In sorted CD3+CD56+NKG2C+, CD3+CD56+NKG2C- and CD3+CD56-NKG2C+ T-cell subsets from 7 to 9 donors, TCR beta-chain repertoires were profiled. Among the eight sequenced donors, only one was HCMV-seronegative, while the other seven were HCMV-seropositive. In several experiments an anti-gammadeltaTCR antibody was added to restrict sorting to alphabetaTCR-expressing T cells. In several donors, the dominant CD3+CD56+NKG2C+ clonotypes were among the top 10 CD8+ clonotypes and accounted for roughly 1.0-8% of CD8+ T cells. Those dominant clonotypes were again the most abundant among CD3+CD56-NKG2C+ cells in a handful of donors, at about 28.3-65%. Whether the expanded NKG2C-expressing T cell clones were specific for HCMV antigens was left unclear. Randomly selected healthy volunteers, three men and five women, were used as the eight sequenced donors. A commercial ELISA kit detecting HCMV-specific IgG in serum was used to determine HCMV serostatus. MIGEC was used to demultiplex reads and group reads by UMI, and MiTCR was used to assemble and quantify clonotypes. To remove erroneous sequences, TCR cDNA sequences were retained only when supported by two or more reads. Downstream repertoire analysis used the tcR package, and clonotypes were matched across fractions by CDR3 nucleotide sequence plus V segment. VDJmatch was used to annotate antigen specificity against VDJdb, with one amino acid substitution in CDR3 allowed.

The receptor's source is a woman in her late teens or twenties in good health. Sequencing input: CD4+ T cells sorted from blood.

For the CDR3, the sequence is CASSLNEGSEQYF. The bases read TGTGCCAGCAGCTTAAACGAGGGGAGCGAGCAGTACTTC. The chain is assembled from TRBV7-3 and TRBJ2-7, with the D gene possibly TRBD1 or TRBD2, each one fitting 5 bases. The germline V gene specifies SGHTA as CDR1 and FQGTGA as CDR2. The CDR3 sequence holds 13 residues, the cysteine and phenylalanine included. Here the CDR3 DNA is all that survives: 39 bases in frame from base 1. The germline ends are 10 bases apart after V is trimmed by 1 base and J by 6 bases.